The sequence of this T cell receptor beta chain was determined in a study of immune evolution from preneoplasia to lung adenocarcinoma. Method: immunoSEQ multiplex PCR; TCRdb's copy keeps in-frame clones and lacks some. The sample lists under 5,000 clones, roughly 86% seen once, with about 7.9% in the top ten. The CDR3 runs 15 residues. The germline gives CDR1 MGHDK, CDR2 SYGVNS. Deletions cut 5 bases from V and 4 bases from J, with 15 bases between. The chain employs TRBV25-1 and TRBJ2-1; no reliable D call. The sequence was obtained from a person between 65 and 79 years old with lung adenocarcinoma. Sequencing was carried out using FFPE lung adenocarcinoma in situ tissue. Here the CDR3 DNA reads TGTGCCAGCAGTTCAACTACGGCAGGTTACAATGAGCAGTTCTTC. This translates into CASSSTTAGYNEQFF.